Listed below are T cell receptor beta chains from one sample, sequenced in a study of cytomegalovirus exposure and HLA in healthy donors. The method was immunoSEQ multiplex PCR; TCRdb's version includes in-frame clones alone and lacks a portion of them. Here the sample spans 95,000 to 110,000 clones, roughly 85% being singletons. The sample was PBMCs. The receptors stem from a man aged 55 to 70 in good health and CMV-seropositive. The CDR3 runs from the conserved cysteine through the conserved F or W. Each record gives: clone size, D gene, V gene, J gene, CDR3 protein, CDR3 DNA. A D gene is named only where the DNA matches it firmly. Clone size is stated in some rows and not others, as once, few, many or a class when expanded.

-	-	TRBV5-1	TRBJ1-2	CASSEGVLNYGYTF	TGCGCCAGCAGCGAGGGGGTGTTGAACTATGGCTACACCTTC
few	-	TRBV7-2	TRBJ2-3	CASSLRDTQYF	TGTGCCAGCAGCTTGAGAGATACGCAGTATTTT
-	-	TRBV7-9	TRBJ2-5	CASSLEEGPTGVGQYF	TGTGCCAGCAGCTTAGAGGAGGGGCCCACGGGAGTGGGCCAGTACTTC
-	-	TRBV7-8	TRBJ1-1	CASSLGGGTEAFF	TGTGCCAGCAGCTTAGGGGGAGGCACTGAAGCTTTCTTT
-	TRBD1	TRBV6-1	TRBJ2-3	CASKEGQGPGTQYF	TGTGCCAGCAAGGAGGGACAGGGTCCCGGTACGCAGTATTTT
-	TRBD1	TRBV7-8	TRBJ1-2	CASSSRDRANYGYTF	TGTGCCAGCAGCTCCCGGGACAGGGCCAACTATGGCTACACCTTC
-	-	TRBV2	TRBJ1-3	CASRRGNRVLNSGNTIYF	TGTGCCAGCAGGCGGGGAAACAGAGTCCTTAACTCTGGAAACACCATATATTTT
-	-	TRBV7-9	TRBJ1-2	CSSSLDSSGYTF	TGTTCCAGCAGCTTGGACAGTTCTGGCTACACCTTC
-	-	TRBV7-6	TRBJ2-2	CASSFDSMNTGELFF	TGTGCCAGCAGCTTCGACAGTATGAACACCGGGGAGCTGTTTTTT
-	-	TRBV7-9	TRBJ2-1	CASSPAYNEQFF	TGTGCCAGCAGCCCGGCCTACAATGAGCAGTTCTTC
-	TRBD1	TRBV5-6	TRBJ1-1	CASSLEAGQVNTEAFF	TGTGCCAGCAGCTTGGAGGCTGGACAGGTGAACACTGAAGCTTTCTTT
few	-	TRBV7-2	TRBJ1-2	CASSSSTATANYGYTF	TGTGCCAGCAGCTCGAGCACAGCAACAGCTAACTATGGCTACACCTTC
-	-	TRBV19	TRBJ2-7	CASSMMGGPNYEQYF	TGTGCCAGTAGTATGATGGGGGGGCCAAACTACGAGCAGTACTTC
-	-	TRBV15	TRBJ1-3	CATSRARTAPGYF	TGTGCCACCAGCAGAGCTCGGACAGCCCCGGGATATTTT
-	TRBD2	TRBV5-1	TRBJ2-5	CASSLGGTSGGLQETQYF	TGCGCCAGCAGCTTGGGCGGGACTAGCGGGGGACTCCAAGAGACCCAGTACTTC
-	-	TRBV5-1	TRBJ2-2	CASSKDSNTGELFF	TGCGCCAGCAGTAAGGACAGTAACACCGGGGAGCTGTTTTTT
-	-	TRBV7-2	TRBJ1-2	CASSRLAQINYGYTF	TGTGCCAGCAGCCGCCTGGCTCAGATTAACTATGGCTACACCTTC
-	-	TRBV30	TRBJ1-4	CAWSSPGASAEKLFF	TGTGCCTGGAGTTCCCCAGGGGCTAGTGCCGAAAAACTGTTTTTT
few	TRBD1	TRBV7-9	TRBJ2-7	CASSQGGQGYEQYF	TGTGCCAGCAGTCAAGGGGGACAGGGCTACGAGCAGTACTTC
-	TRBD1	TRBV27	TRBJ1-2	CASSWDRQYGYTF	TGTGCCAGCAGTTGGGACAGGCAATATGGCTACACCTTC
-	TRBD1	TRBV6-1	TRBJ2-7	CASSTGQGKQYF	TGTGCCAGCAGCACGGGACAGGGGAAGCAGTACTTC